The next 10 T cell receptor beta chains were all read from a single sample in a study of T-cell reconstitution after alpha-beta-depleted transplantation in children. This sample's TCRbeta library carried unique molecular identifier barcodes. TCRdb reanalysed the PCR reads using MiXCR and keeps one entry per CDR3 protein. The sample carries more than 85,000 distinct CDR3 sequences, over 6% recorded once. Sample: PBMCs, taken before TCRalphabeta/CD19-depleted stem cell transplant. These receptors all come from a boy aged 2 to 10 with acute lymphoblastic leukemia, due to receive a stem cell transplant.

J is TRBJ1-1 and V is TRBV29-1, with D possibly TRBD1 on 5 matching bases. Looked up from germline, CDR1 is SQVTM and CDR2 is ANQGSEA. CDR3 length equals 12 residues. V dropped 5 bases and J dropped 5 bases, with 12 bases sitting between them. The CDR3 region has the DNA TGCAGCGTTCGGGGGTGGGAAACTGAAGCTTTCTTT. It codes for CSVRGWETEAFF. Together with reference TRBV29-1 and TRBJ1-1, the CDR3 gives the full variable domain: SAVISQKPSRDICQRGTSLTIQCQVDSQVTMMFWYRQQPGQSLTLIATANQGSEATYESGFVIDKFPISRPNLTFSTLTVSNMSPEDSSIYLCSVRGWETEAFFGQGTRLTVV.

The chain couples TRBV12-3 or TRBV12-4 to TRBJ2-3; the match to TRBD2 covers 9 bases. This CDR3 comprises 17 residues. The trim removed 6 bases at V and 5 bases at J, leaving 15 bases unmatched. The CDR3 DNA is TGTGCCAGCAGGGGACAGACCCTAGCGGGGAGATTAGATACGCAGTATTTT. Translation: CASRGQTLAGRLDTQYF.

This clonotype was counted at least ten times. V usage is TRBV6-5 and J usage is TRBJ2-7; 12 bases line up with TRBD2. Germline V lookup: CDR1 MNHEY, CDR2 SVGAGI. J gave up 2 bases and V 6 bases, and 5 bases lay outside the gene matches. The length of the CDR3 is 15 residues. CDR3 in DNA: TGTGCCAGCAGCCTTGGACTAGCGGGGACCTACGAGCAGTACTTC. Protein: CASSLGLAGTYEQYF.

The chain has TRBV5-1 and TRBJ2-7; D is perhaps TRBD1 (6 bases). The CDR3 is 15 residues long. CDR1 is SGHRS, CDR2 YFSETQ, per germline. The V end was cut by 0 bases, the J end by 0 bases, with 10 bases between. The CDR3 spells CASSLGGQSSYEQYF. The CDR3 DNA reads as TGCGCCAGCAGCTTGGGGGGGCAGAGCTCCTACGAGCAGTACTTC. Full variable domain (remainder filled in from reference TRBV5-1 and TRBJ2-7): KAGVTQTPRYLIKTRGQQVTLSCSPISGHRSVSWYQQTPGQGLQFLFEYFSETQRNKGNFPGRFSGRQFSNSRSEMNVSTLELGDSALYLCASSLGGQSSYEQYFGPGTRLTVT.

This clonotype was observed at least ten times. The rearrangement links TRBV28 to TRBJ1-4; D is perhaps TRBD1 (6 bases). Between the trimmed V and J ends, which lost 5 bases and 11 bases, there was a span of 12 bases. The CDR3 has 12 residues. The germline gives CDR1 MDHEN, CDR2 SYDVKM. The CDR3 here is CASSPGGGKLFF. CDR3 bases: TGTGCCAGCAGTCCCGGAGGGGGGAAACTGTTTTTT.

This clonotype was seen ten or more times. The rearrangement joins TRBV20-1 to TRBJ2-1, with 7 bases identical to TRBD2. The CDR3 runs 13 residues. V shed 1 base, J shed 8 bases, and the junction held 5 bases outside the gene matches. Germline-derived CDR1 and CDR2 are DFQATT and SNEGSKA (reference sequence). The CDR3 sequence is CSARGGGSYEQFF. The CDR3 nucleotides read TGCAGTGCTAGAGGGGGAGGGTCGTATGAGCAGTTCTTC.

The chain is built from TRBV7-2 and TRBJ1-6; D is undetermined. Trimming stripped 3 bases from V and 9 bases from J, with 6 bases between. Germline V CDR1 and CDR2: SGHTA, FQGNSA. The CDR3 runs 12 residues. The chain's CDR3 is CASSFPSSPLHF. In DNA form, the CDR3 reads TGTGCCAGCAGCTTTCCGAGTTCACCCCTCCACTTT. The entire variable domain, with the rest obtained from reference TRBV7-2 and TRBJ1-6, is as follows: GAGVSQSPSNKVTEKGKDVELRCDPISGHTALYWYRQSLGQGLEFLIYFQGNSAPDKSGLPSDRFSAERTGGSVSTLTIQRTQQEDSAVYLCASSFPSSPLHFGNGTRLTVT.

This clonotype was observed at least ten times. The rearrangement links TRBV20-1 to TRBJ1-1, with D tentatively TRBD1 (6 bases). The CDR3 is 15 amino acids. V lost 3 bases and J lost 6, with 20 bases in between. Germline CDR1 is DFQATT and CDR2 is SNEGSKA (reference sequence). The DNA of the CDR3 is TGCAGTGCTAGGGGATGGGGGCCTAGAGGTGCTGAAGCTTTCTTT. Translated, it gives CSARGWGPRGAEAFF.

This clonotype was seen at least ten times. The chain carries TRBV11-1 and TRBJ2-3; TRBD2 matches at 11 bases. The germline CDR1 and CDR2 sequences are SGHAT and FQDESV (reference sequence). V shed 2 bases and J 2 bases; nucleotides not matched to a gene: 9. The CDR3 loop spans 18 amino acids. CDR3 in DNA: TGTGCCAGCAGCTTAAGCCTAGCGGGGGGCCTCCACACAGATACGCAGTATTTT. Translated, it gives CASSLSLAGGLHTDTQYF.

A word on this clonotype: Germline is not matched at one junction end, which may reflect a read error. DNA of the CDR3: TGTGTCAGCAGCTCAACTAGCGGGGGGGCGAGTAACATTCAGTACTTC. Protein sequence: CVSSSTSGGASNIQYF. The chain recombines TRBV4-2 with TRBJ2-4; 13 bases align to TRBD2. This CDR3 contains 16 residues. The germline CDR1 and CDR2 sequences are LGHNA and YNFKEQ.